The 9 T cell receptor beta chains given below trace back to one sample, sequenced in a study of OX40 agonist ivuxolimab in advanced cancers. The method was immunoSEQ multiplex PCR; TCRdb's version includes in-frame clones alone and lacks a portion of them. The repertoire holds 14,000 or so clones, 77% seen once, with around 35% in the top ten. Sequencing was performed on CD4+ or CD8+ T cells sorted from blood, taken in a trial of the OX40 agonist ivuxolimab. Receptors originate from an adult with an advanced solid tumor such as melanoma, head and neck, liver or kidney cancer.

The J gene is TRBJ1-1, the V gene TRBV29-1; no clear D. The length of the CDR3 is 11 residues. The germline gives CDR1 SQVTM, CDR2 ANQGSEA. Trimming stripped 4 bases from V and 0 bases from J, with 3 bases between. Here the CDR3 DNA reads TGCAGCGTTGGGCTGAACACTGAAGCTTTCTTT. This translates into CSVGLNTEAFF.

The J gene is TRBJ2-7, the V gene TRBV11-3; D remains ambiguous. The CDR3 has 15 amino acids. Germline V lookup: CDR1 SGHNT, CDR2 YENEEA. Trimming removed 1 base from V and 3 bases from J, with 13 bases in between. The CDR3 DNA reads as TGTGCCAGCAGCTTAGGTCCCCAGCTGAGCTACGAGCAGTACTTC. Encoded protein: CASSLGPQLSYEQYF.

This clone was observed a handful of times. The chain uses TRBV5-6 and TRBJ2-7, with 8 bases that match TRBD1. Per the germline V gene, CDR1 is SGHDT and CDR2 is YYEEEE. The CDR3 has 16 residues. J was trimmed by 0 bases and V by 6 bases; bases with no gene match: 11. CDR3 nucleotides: TGTGCCAGCAACACCTTCGGACAGGGAAGCTCCTACGAGCAGTACTTC. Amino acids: CASNTFGQGSSYEQYF.

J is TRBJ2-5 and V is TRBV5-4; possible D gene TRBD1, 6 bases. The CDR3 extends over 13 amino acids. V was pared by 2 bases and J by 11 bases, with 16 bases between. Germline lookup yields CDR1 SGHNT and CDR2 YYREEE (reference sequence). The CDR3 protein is CASSLKPEGEQYF. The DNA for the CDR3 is TGTGCCAGCAGCTTAAAGCCCGAGGGGGAGCAGTACTTC.

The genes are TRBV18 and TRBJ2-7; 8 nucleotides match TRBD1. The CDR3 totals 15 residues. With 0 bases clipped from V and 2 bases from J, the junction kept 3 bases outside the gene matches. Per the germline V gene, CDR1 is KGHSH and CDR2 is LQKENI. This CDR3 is CASSPPGQAAYEQYF. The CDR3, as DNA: TGTGCCAGCTCACCACCGGGACAGGCAGCCTACGAGCAGTACTTC.

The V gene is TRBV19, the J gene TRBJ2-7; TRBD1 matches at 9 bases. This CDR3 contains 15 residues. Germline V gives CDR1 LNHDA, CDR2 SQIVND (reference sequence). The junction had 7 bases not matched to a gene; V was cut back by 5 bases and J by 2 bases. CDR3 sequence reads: CASSPWDREPYEQYF. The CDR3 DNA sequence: TGTGCCAGTAGTCCCTGGGACAGGGAGCCCTACGAGCAGTACTTC.

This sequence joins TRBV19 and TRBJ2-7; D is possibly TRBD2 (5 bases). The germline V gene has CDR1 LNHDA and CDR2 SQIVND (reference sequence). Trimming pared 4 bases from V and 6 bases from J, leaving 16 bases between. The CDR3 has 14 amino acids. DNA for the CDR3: TGTGCCAGTAGTAGTACGGGGAAACTTCCCGAGCAGTACTTC. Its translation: CASSSTGKLPEQYF.

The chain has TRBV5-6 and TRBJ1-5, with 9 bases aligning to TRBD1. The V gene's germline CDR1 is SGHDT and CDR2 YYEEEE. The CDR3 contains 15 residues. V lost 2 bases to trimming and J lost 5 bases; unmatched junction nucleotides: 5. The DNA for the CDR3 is TGTGCCAGCAGCTTTGGGACAGGGTTCTATCAGCCCCAGCATTTT. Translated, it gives CASSFGTGFYQPQHF.

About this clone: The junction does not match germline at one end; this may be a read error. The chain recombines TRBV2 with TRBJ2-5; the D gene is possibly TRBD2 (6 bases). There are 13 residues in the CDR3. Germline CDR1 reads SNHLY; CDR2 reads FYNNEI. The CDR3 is CASTEGGAETQYF. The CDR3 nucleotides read TGTGCCAGCACTGAAGGAGGGGCGGAGACCCAGTACTTC.